The 14 T cell receptor beta chains below all came from one sample that was sequenced in a study of T cell responses to AZD1222 COVID-19 vaccine. Sequenced by immunoSEQ multiplex PCR; TCRdb stores in-frame clones only, minus some. The sample records approximately 190,000 clones, approximately 91% being singletons. The sequencing here drew on peripheral blood, taken on day 0 of AZD1222 vaccination. These receptors were collected from an adult in good health.

V gene TRBV4-1 combines with J gene TRBJ2-5, with D perhaps matching TRBD1 (6 bases). Trimming cost V 3 bases and J 1 base, with 12 bases left between them. CDR1 is MGHRA and CDR2 is YSYEKL in the germline V gene. The CDR3 totals 15 residues. CDR3 DNA: TGCGCCAGCAGCCAGGTACAGGGTCCCCAAGAGACCCAGTACTTC. This sequence encodes CASSQVQGPQETQYF.

This clone showed up just once. The chain is built from TRBV5-6 and TRBJ1-3; no clear D. The CDR3 has 12 amino acids. Between the trimmed V and J ends, which lost 5 bases and 3 bases, there was a span of 6 bases. Germline CDR1 SGHDT, CDR2 YYEEEE. The CDR3 sequence: CASSVFGNTIYF. The CDR3 DNA reads TGTGCCAGCAGTGTCTTTGGAAACACCATATATTTT.

This rearrangement joins TRBV4-1 to TRBJ2-3; TRBD1 agrees at 8 bases. Per the germline V gene, CDR1 is MGHRA and CDR2 is YSYEKL. Trimming at V came to 3 bases and at J to 6 bases, leaving 5 bases not matched to a gene. This CDR3 contains 14 residues. CDR3 in amino acids: CASSHSSGGDTQYF. CDR3 DNA sequence: TGCGCCAGCAGCCACTCATCAGGGGGCGATACGCAGTATTTT.

This chain joins TRBV6-5 and TRBJ1-1; D unclear. Germline V gene sequence: CDR1 MNHEY, CDR2 SVGAGI. The V end was cut by 9 bases, the J end by 4 bases, with 15 bases between. The CDR3 has 13 residues. The chain's CDR3 is CASRRGSGTEAFF. In DNA form, the CDR3 reads TGTGCCAGTCGGCGGGGAAGTGGCACTGAAGCTTTCTTT.

This clone is a singleton in its sample. The chain employs TRBV10-3 and TRBJ2-5, with D possibly being TRBD1 (5 bases). Germline assignment: CDR1 ENHRY and CDR2 SYGVKD. There are 12 residues in the CDR3. Trimming removed 5 bases at V and 4 bases at J, with 8 bases between. The CDR3 bases are TGTGCCATCAGTCCAGGGCCAGAGACCCAGTACTTC. This sequence encodes CAISPGPETQYF.

The chain couples TRBV9 to TRBJ2-1; the match to TRBD1 covers 10 bases. The CDR3 length is 18 residues. The germline V gene encodes CDR1 SGDLS and CDR2 YYNGEE. V lost 3 bases, J lost 1 base, and 10 bases stayed unmatched. The CDR3 protein is CASSGSRTGGISYNEQFF. CDR3 nucleotide sequence: TGTGCCAGCAGCGGATCCCGGACAGGGGGAATATCCTACAATGAGCAGTTCTTC. The whole variable domain, filled in from reference TRBV9 and TRBJ2-1, reads DSGVTQTPKHLITATGQRVTLRCSPRSGDLSVYWYQQSLDQGLQFLIQYYNGEERAKGNILERFSAQQFPDLHSELNLSSLELGDSALYFCASSGSRTGGISYNEQFFGPGTRLTVL.

This chain links TRBV13 with TRBJ2-7; D could derive from TRBD1 or TRBD2 (6 bases each). Per germline, CDR1 PRHDT and CDR2 FYEKMQ (reference sequence). V lost 5 bases and J 0 bases, leaving 17 bases between the germline ends. This CDR3 has 16 residues. CDR3 bases: TGTGCCAGCAGCCTTAGGGGGGACCTAAGCTCCTACGAGCAGTACTTC. It codes for CASSLRGDLSSYEQYF.

The chain combines TRBV25-1 with TRBJ2-5; possibly TRBD1 for D (6 bases). There are 15 residues in the CDR3. The germline CDR1 and CDR2 sequences are MGHDK and SYGVNS. Between the trimmed V and J ends, which lost 1 base and 1 base, there was a span of 10 bases. The DNA for the CDR3 is TGTGCCAGCAGTGAATGGACAGTAACCCAAGAGACCCAGTACTTC. This sequence encodes CASSEWTVTQETQYF.

The chain links TRBV15 to TRBJ1-1, with D maybe TRBD1 (5 bases). V shed 3 bases and J shed 3 bases, with 11 bases lying between them. Germline V lookup: CDR1 LNHNV, CDR2 YYDKDF (reference sequence). CDR3 length equals 14 residues. CDR3 amino acids: CATSRRRGDTEAFF. The CDR3 region has the DNA TGTGCCACCAGCAGGAGGAGAGGGGACACTGAAGCTTTCTTT.

The chain has TRBV2 and TRBJ2-4; 7 nucleotides match TRBD1. This CDR3 comprises 17 residues. Germline assignment: CDR1 SNHLY and CDR2 FYNNEI. The ends lost 6 bases at V and 4 bases at J; junction bases unmatched: 15. The CDR3 DNA sequence: TGTGCCAGCAGCGCGAGAAAGATGGGACAGACTAAAAACATTCAGTACTTC. This encodes CASSARKMGQTKNIQYF.

The J gene is TRBJ2-7, the V gene TRBV24-1, with D unresolved. Germline CDR1 reads KGHDR; CDR2 reads SFDVKD. V was shortened by 6 bases and J by 7 bases, with 18 bases between the two germline ends. The CDR3 length is 14 residues. In DNA form, the CDR3 reads TGTGCCACCAGTCCCCAGGACCGACCATGGGAGCAGTACTTC. Protein product: CATSPQDRPWEQYF.

The genes are TRBV29-1 and TRBJ1-2; a weak D match, TRBD1 (5 bases). This CDR3 is 13 amino acids long. Germline CDR1 SQVTM, CDR2 ANQGSEA. V was clipped by 1 base and J by 4 bases, with 10 bases between them. This CDR3 reads CSVEGWGPYGYTF. For the CDR3, the DNA is TGCAGCGTTGAAGGCTGGGGACCCTATGGCTACACCTTC.

The rearrangement uses TRBV10-1 and TRBJ2-3, with D possibly TRBD1 on 6 matching bases. This CDR3 is 15 amino acids long. Trimming took 3 bases from V and 0 from J, leaving 10 bases between them. CDR1 and CDR2 from the germline V gene are WNHNN and SYGVQD (reference sequence). The CDR3 sequence: CASSEEDSSTDTQYF. The CDR3 nucleotides are TGCGCCAGCAGTGAAGAGGACAGTAGCACAGATACGCAGTATTTT.

The genes are TRBV7-2 and TRBJ1-5, with TRBD1 identical over 7 bases. Germline loops: CDR1 SGHTA, CDR2 FQGNSA. V shed 5 bases and J 7 bases; nucleotides not matched to a gene: 11. This CDR3 has 15 residues. This chain's CDR3 is CASSTYRTGQQPQHF. The CDR3 bases are TGTGCCAGCAGCACATACCGGACAGGCCAACAGCCCCAGCATTTT.